Listed below are T cell receptor beta chains from one sample, sequenced in a study of T cell responses to AZD1222 COVID-19 vaccine. Sequencing used immunoSEQ multiplex PCR; TCRdb keeps in-frame clones, though not all of them. The sample yields some 70,000 clones, 80% seen once. Sequences were derived from peripheral blood, sampled 28 days after the second AZD1222 dose. These receptors originate from an adult who received the AZD1222 COVID-19 vaccine. The CDR3 runs from the conserved cysteine through the conserved F or W. The order of the fields is V gene, clone size, J gene, D gene, CDR3 DNA, CDR3 protein. A D gene is named only where the DNA matches it firmly. The size entry is marked missing in some rows and otherwise reads once, few, many or a size class.

V gene: TRBV28
clone size: .
J gene: TRBJ1-2
D gene: TRBD1
CDR3 DNA: TGTGCCAGTACCTGGGGGGGACAGGGTCACGGCTACACCTTC
CDR3 protein: CASTWGGQGHGYTF

V gene: TRBV30
clone size: .
J gene: TRBJ1-2
D gene: .
CDR3 DNA: TGTGCCTGGAGGTTCGGAGGAAGCTACTATGGCTACACCTTC
CDR3 protein: CAWRFGGSYYGYTF

V gene: TRBV5-8
clone size: .
J gene: TRBJ2-7
D gene: .
CDR3 DNA: TGTGCCAGCAGCTTGCATCCCCAGGGAAGGTACGAGCAGTACTTC
CDR3 protein: CASSLHPQGRYEQYF

V gene: TRBV29-1
clone size: few
J gene: TRBJ2-1
D gene: .
CDR3 DNA: TGCAGCGTCAGTAGTATCAATGAGCAGTTCTTC
CDR3 protein: CSVSSINEQFF

V gene: TRBV19
clone size: .
J gene: TRBJ2-7
D gene: .
CDR3 DNA: TGTGCCAGTAGTATAGATGCGGGGTACAGCTCCTACGAGCAGTACTTC
CDR3 protein: CASSIDAGYSSYEQYF

V gene: TRBV2
clone size: .
J gene: TRBJ2-2
D gene: TRBD1
CDR3 DNA: TGTGCCAGCAGTATACCGGACAGGGGGAACACCGGGGAGCTGTTTTTT
CDR3 protein: CASSIPDRGNTGELFF

V gene: TRBV20-1
clone size: .
J gene: TRBJ1-1
D gene: .
CDR3 DNA: TGCAGTGCTAGGACGAACGGGGAAGCTTTCTTT
CDR3 protein: CSARTNGEAFF

V gene: TRBV3-1/TRBV3-2
clone size: .
J gene: TRBJ1-5
D gene: .
CDR3 DNA: TGTGCCAGCAGCCAGTGGGGTCAGCCCCAGCATTTT
CDR3 protein: CASSQWGQPQHF

V gene: TRBV21-1
clone size: .
J gene: TRBJ1-1
D gene: .
CDR3 DNA: TGTGCCAGCAGCGCACTCCGACAGAGCGTGAACACTGAAGCTTTCTTT
CDR3 protein: CASSALRQSVNTEAFF

V gene: TRBV2
clone size: .
J gene: TRBJ2-3
D gene: .
CDR3 DNA: TGTGCCAGCAGTGAGTGGGTGGCAGCCACAGATACGCAGTATTTT
CDR3 protein: CASSEWVAATDTQYF

V gene: TRBV11-2
clone size: .
J gene: TRBJ1-1
D gene: .
CDR3 DNA: TGTGCCAGCAGCTCCGACCCGGGGGCCCTTGGAGGAGCTTTCTTT
CDR3 protein: CASSSDPGALGGAFF

V gene: TRBV5-6
clone size: .
J gene: TRBJ1-5
D gene: .
CDR3 DNA: TGTGCCAGCAGCTTGGCTTTCGGAGGGCAGCCCCAGCATTTT
CDR3 protein: CASSLAFGGQPQHF

V gene: TRBV30
clone size: .
J gene: TRBJ1-1
D gene: .
CDR3 DNA: TGTGCCTGGAGTGTACGGCAGGGTCGAGCTTTCTTT
CDR3 protein: CAWSVRQGRAFF

V gene: TRBV30
clone size: .
J gene: TRBJ2-3
D gene: .
CDR3 DNA: TGTGCCTGGAGTATTGGGGGGAACACAGATACGCAGTATTTT
CDR3 protein: CAWSIGGNTDTQYF

V gene: TRBV18
clone size: .
J gene: TRBJ1-1
D gene: .
CDR3 DNA: TGTGCCAGCTCACCATCGGGGGGCGGGTTGAACACTGAAGCTTTCTTT
CDR3 protein: CASSPSGGGLNTEAFF

V gene: TRBV9
clone size: .
J gene: TRBJ1-1
D gene: .
CDR3 DNA: TGTGCCAGCAGCCGTATGAGGAACACTGAAGCTTTCTTT
CDR3 protein: CASSRMRNTEAFF

V gene: TRBV14
clone size: .
J gene: TRBJ1-2
D gene: TRBD1
CDR3 DNA: TGTGCCAGCAGCCCGAACACCGGGACAGTACATGGCTACACCTTC
CDR3 protein: CASSPNTGTVHGYTF

V gene: TRBV3-1/TRBV3-2
clone size: once
J gene: TRBJ2-4
D gene: .
CDR3 DNA: TGTGCCAAGAAAAGAGGACAGCCGATTCAGTACTTC
CDR3 protein: CAKKRGQPIQYF

V gene: TRBV6-5
clone size: .
J gene: TRBJ1-5
D gene: .
CDR3 DNA: TGTGCCAGCAGTTACGCGGGGGATAGCCAGCCCCAGCATTTT
CDR3 protein: CASSYAGDSQPQHF

V gene: TRBV15
clone size: .
J gene: TRBJ2-3
D gene: .
CDR3 DNA: TGTGCCACCAGCAGAGATGGTTCGAACGAGGATACGCAGTATTTT
CDR3 protein: CATSRDGSNEDTQYF

V gene: TRBV30
clone size: .
J gene: TRBJ2-7
D gene: .
CDR3 DNA: TGTGCCTGGAGCCGGGACAACTACGAGCAGTACTTC
CDR3 protein: CAWSRDNYEQYF

V gene: TRBV9
clone size: few
J gene: TRBJ2-3
D gene: TRBD2
CDR3 DNA: TGTGCCAGCAGCGACCTTTTAGCGGGGGGCTCAGATACGCAGTATTTT
CDR3 protein: CASSDLLAGGSDTQYF

V gene: TRBV4-2
clone size: .
J gene: TRBJ1-5
D gene: .
CDR3 DNA: TGTGCCAGCAGCCAAGATAAGACGCCTCCGGGGAATCAGCCCCAGCATTTT
CDR3 protein: CASSQDKTPPGNQPQHF

V gene: TRBV27
clone size: .
J gene: TRBJ1-5
D gene: .
CDR3 DNA: TGTGCCAGCGCCAACAACTATAGCAATCAGCCCCAGCATTTT
CDR3 protein: CASANNYSNQPQHF

V gene: TRBV18
clone size: .
J gene: TRBJ1-5
D gene: TRBD1
CDR3 DNA: TGTGCCAGCTCACGTCAGGGGGCTGGCAATCAGCCCCAGCATTTT
CDR3 protein: CASSRQGAGNQPQHF

V gene: TRBV15
clone size: .
J gene: TRBJ2-4
D gene: TRBD1
CDR3 DNA: TGTGCCACCGGACAGGGAAGTTTGGTTAACATTCAGTACTTC
CDR3 protein: CATGQGSLVNIQYF

V gene: TRBV7-6
clone size: once
J gene: TRBJ1-3
D gene: .
CDR3 DNA: TGTGCCAGCAGACACGGGACGGAAGATGGAAACACCATATATTTT
CDR3 protein: CASRHGTEDGNTIYF

V gene: TRBV6-7
clone size: .
J gene: TRBJ1-6
D gene: .
CDR3 DNA: TGTGCCAGCCGTCGTAAACCGGCCCCTAATAATTCACCCCTCCACTTT
CDR3 protein: CASRRKPAPNNSPLHF

V gene: TRBV24-1
clone size: few
J gene: TRBJ1-3
D gene: TRBD1
CDR3 DNA: TGTGCCACCAGGCCCGAGAAAGAGGACAGGCTCTCTGGAAACACCATATATTTT
CDR3 protein: CATRPEKEDRLSGNTIYF

V gene: TRBV12-5
clone size: .
J gene: TRBJ1-1
D gene: .
CDR3 DNA: TGTGCTAGTGGTTTGGAGCCAGGGGCTGAAGCTTTCTTT
CDR3 protein: CASGLEPGAEAFF

V gene: TRBV6-2/TRBV6-3
clone size: .
J gene: TRBJ1-2
D gene: .
CDR3 DNA: TGTGCCAGCAGTTACTCAAACCGCTGGGGCTACACCTTC
CDR3 protein: CASSYSNRWGYTF

V gene: TRBV19
clone size: .
J gene: TRBJ1-5
D gene: TRBD1
CDR3 DNA: TGTGCCAGTAGTATTCTGGACAGGGGGTTAGGAATTGGCAATCAGCCCCAGCATTTT
CDR3 protein: CASSILDRGLGIGNQPQHF

V gene: TRBV7-2
clone size: .
J gene: TRBJ1-5
D gene: .
CDR3 DNA: TGTGCCAGCAGCTTAGTTCCCGGGGGCCTTCAGCCCCAGCATTTT
CDR3 protein: CASSLVPGGLQPQHF

V gene: TRBV19
clone size: .
J gene: TRBJ2-7
D gene: TRBD1
CDR3 DNA: TGTGCCACCTCCGGGACAGGGAGCTCCTACGAGCAGTACTTC
CDR3 protein: CATSGTGSSYEQYF

V gene: TRBV11-2
clone size: .
J gene: TRBJ1-2
D gene: .
CDR3 DNA: TGTGCCAGCAGCTCTGCAACAGGGTCCCACAACTATGGCTACACCTTC
CDR3 protein: CASSSATGSHNYGYTF

V gene: TRBV20-1
clone size: .
J gene: TRBJ2-1
D gene: TRBD2
CDR3 DNA: TGCAGTGCTAGTACCCCCGGACTAGCCTACAATGAGCAGTTCTTC
CDR3 protein: CSASTPGLAYNEQFF

V gene: TRBV10-1
clone size: .
J gene: TRBJ1-6
D gene: .
CDR3 DNA: TGCGCCAGCAGTGATTCCCAGGGTGTTCCCCTCCACTTT
CDR3 protein: CASSDSQGVPLHF

V gene: TRBV7-8
clone size: .
J gene: TRBJ2-3
D gene: TRBD1
CDR3 DNA: TGTGCCAGCAGCGAAAACAGGGGGTCAGATACGCAGTATTTT
CDR3 protein: CASSENRGSDTQYF

V gene: TRBV11-2
clone size: .
J gene: TRBJ2-3
D gene: TRBD2
CDR3 DNA: TGTGCCAGCAGCTTAACTAGCGGGGCAGATACGCAGTATTTT
CDR3 protein: CASSLTSGADTQYF

V gene: TRBV19
clone size: .
J gene: TRBJ2-1
D gene: .
CDR3 DNA: TGTGCCAGTAGAATCCGATTCGACTATGCTTATAATGAGCAGTTCTTC
CDR3 protein: CASRIRFDYAYNEQFF

V gene: TRBV5-6
clone size: few
J gene: TRBJ2-1
D gene: .
CDR3 DNA: TGTGCCAGCAGCTTGGTGTCCTCCTACAATGAGCAGTTCTTC
CDR3 protein: CASSLVSSYNEQFF

V gene: TRBV6-1
clone size: .
J gene: TRBJ2-3
D gene: TRBD2
CDR3 DNA: TGTGCCAGCAGTGACCCAGTCTCTAGCGGAAGCACAGATACGCAGTATTTT
CDR3 protein: CASSDPVSSGSTDTQYF

V gene: TRBV12-3/TRBV12-4
clone size: once
J gene: TRBJ1-2
D gene: TRBD1
CDR3 DNA: TGTGCCAGCAGTCGGGACAGGGACTATGGCTACACCTTC
CDR3 protein: CASSRDRDYGYTF

V gene: TRBV9
clone size: .
J gene: TRBJ1-6
D gene: .
CDR3 DNA: TGTGCCAGCAGCAAAGGGACCCCGAGGGAGGGATCACCCCTCCACTTT
CDR3 protein: CASSKGTPREGSPLHF

V gene: TRBV7-9
clone size: .
J gene: TRBJ1-2
D gene: .
CDR3 DNA: TGTGCCAGCAGCCACGCAATCTCGGGGGACCCTGGCTACACCTTC
CDR3 protein: CASSHAISGDPGYTF

V gene: TRBV30
clone size: once
J gene: TRBJ1-1
D gene: TRBD1
CDR3 DNA: TGTGCCTGGAGTCCCAGGGGGGGATCTTTCTTT
CDR3 protein: CAWSPRGGSFF